A single sample gave rise to the 10 T cell receptor beta chains below, sequenced in a study of cytomegalovirus exposure and HLA in healthy donors. PCR was performed using 60 Vbeta and 13 Jbeta primers. Clones were read by immunoSEQ multiplex PCR, and TCRdb kept only the in-frame ones, dropping some. The table records about 200,000 clones, roughly 85% of them present only once. Sample: PBMCs. Receptor source: a woman aged 45 to 65 in good health and CMV-seronegative.

V and J are TRBV28 and TRBJ2-1, with D possibly TRBD1 on 6 matching bases. The CDR3 sequence is 16 residues long. Trimming took off 5 bases at V and 0 bases at J, with 14 bases between the two ends. The germline CDR1 and CDR2 sequences are MDHEN and SYDVKM. The CDR3 spells CASSHRVRSSYNEQFF. For the CDR3, the DNA is TGTGCCAGCAGTCACAGGGTCAGGAGCTCCTACAATGAGCAGTTCTTC.

The chain recombines TRBV28 with TRBJ2-1; the match to TRBD2 covers 11 bases. Losses at the gene ends were 6 bases for V and 5 bases for J; bases not matched to a gene: 9. The V gene's germline CDR1 is MDHEN and CDR2 SYDVKM. The CDR3 extends over 16 amino acids. The CDR3 loop reads CASSFHRTSGHNEQFF. CDR3 DNA: TGTGCCAGCAGCTTCCATCGGACTAGCGGGCACAATGAGCAGTTCTTC.

The CDR3 bases are TGTGCCAGCAGTTTAGCGGTAGACCAGTACTTC. It encodes CASSLAVDQYF. V gene TRBV28 combines with J gene TRBJ2-5; no reliable D call. The CDR3 totals 11 residues. Per germline, CDR1 MDHEN and CDR2 SYDVKM. Trimming shortened V by 2 bases and J by 10 bases, and 8 bases separated the two germline ends.

The chain couples TRBV6-1 to TRBJ2-7; 10 positions match TRBD1. Trimming took 10 bases from V and 4 from J; bases not matched to a gene: 10. Germline CDR1 MNHNS, CDR2 SASEGT. The CDR3 is 14 amino acids. The CDR3 nucleotides are TGTGCCACCACTCCGGGACAGGGGTCATACGAGCAGTACTTC. Amino acids: CATTPGQGSYEQYF.

The chain links TRBV6-1 to TRBJ1-5; TRBD1 matches at 7 bases. J lost 3 bases, V lost 2 bases, and 10 bases had no gene match. The CDR3 spans 17 residues. CDR1 is MNHNS and CDR2 is SASEGT in the germline V gene. The CDR3 loop reads CASSELTGATLNQPQHF. The CDR3 DNA reads TGTGCCAGCAGTGAATTAACAGGGGCCACCCTCAATCAGCCCCAGCATTTT.

This clone has more than one count but fewer than ten. The rearrangement uses TRBV6-5 and TRBJ1-1, with TRBD1 matching 8 bases. CDR1 is MNHEY and CDR2 is SVGAGI in the germline V gene. Unmatched junction bases numbered 9, after V lost 6 bases and J lost 3 bases. CDR3 length equals 15 residues. CDR3 DNA sequence: TGTGCCAGCAGCGCCCCCGGGACAGGATACACTGAAGCTTTCTTT. This encodes CASSAPGTGYTEAFF.

The chain has TRBV19 and TRBJ2-3; TRBD2 aligns across 8 bases. Germline CDR1 reads LNHDA; CDR2 reads SQIVND (reference sequence). This CDR3 comprises 13 residues. V lost 6 bases to trimming and J lost 1 base; unmatched junction nucleotides: 0. The CDR3 reads CASRLAGTDTQYF. CDR3 sequence (DNA): TGTGCCAGTAGACTAGCGGGCACAGATACGCAGTATTTT.

The chain is built from TRBV9 and TRBJ2-1; D call uncertain. The CDR3 consists of 13 residues. CDR1 is SGDLS, CDR2 YYNGEE, per germline. V lost 0 bases and J lost 6, with 7 bases in between. The CDR3 sequence is CASSVEMANEQFF. CDR3 DNA: TGTGCCAGCAGCGTAGAGATGGCCAATGAGCAGTTCTTC.

The chain is built from TRBV7-2 and TRBJ2-2; 7 bases match TRBD2. CDR3 length: 16 residues. V lost 6 bases and J lost 6; bases outside the gene matches: 13. The germline V gene has CDR1 SGHTA and CDR2 FQGNSA. CDR3 sequence: CASSHSRTSGAGELFF. CDR3 coding DNA: TGTGCCAGCAGTCATTCAAGGACTAGTGGCGCCGGGGAGCTGTTTTTT.

The chain employs TRBV7-6 and TRBJ1-2; D is unresolved. CDR3 size: 15 residues. V lost 1 base, J lost 5 bases, and 14 bases lay in between. CDR1 and CDR2 (germline): SGHVS, FNYEAQ. CDR3 in amino acids: CASSLGVGRPYGYTF. CDR3 sequence (DNA): TGTGCCAGCAGCTTAGGGGTCGGCAGGCCATATGGCTACACCTTC.